The rows below give T cell receptor beta chains drawn from one sample of a study of neoadjuvant anti-PD-1 for oral cavity cancer. The protocol was immunoSEQ multiplex PCR, while the TCRdb copy is restricted to in-frame clones and leaves out a portion. In the table there are 10,000 to 15,000 clones, 67% of which are singletons. Sequencing was performed on PBMCs, taken after nivolumab (anti-PD-1) treatment. These receptors all come from a person aged 35-79 years with oral cavity squamous cell carcinoma. CDR3s include the opening cysteine and the closing phenylalanine or tryptophan. The D gene is left open where the match is weak. Rows may omit the clone size; those that give it use once, few, many or a size class.

j_call: TRBJ2-7; d_call: .; clone_size: .; v_call: TRBV21-1; cdr3_nt: TGTGCCAGCAGCAAATCTTCTAGCGGGAGGGCCGTGGGCTACGAGCAGTACTTC; cdr3_aa: CASSKSSSGRAVGYEQYF
j_call: TRBJ2-7; d_call: .; clone_size: few; v_call: TRBV10-1; cdr3_nt: TGCGCCAGCAGTGAGTCGATCCAGCCAGAGATTAGCGAGCGGTACTTC; cdr3_aa: CASSESIQPEISERYF
j_call: TRBJ2-7; d_call: .; clone_size: .; v_call: TRBV5-1; cdr3_nt: TGCGCCAGCAGCTTCCGGGACGGAATGTACGAGCAGTACTTC; cdr3_aa: CASSFRDGMYEQYF
j_call: TRBJ2-3; d_call: .; clone_size: .; v_call: TRBV29-1; cdr3_nt: TGCAGCGTTGGAGCGGTGACTAGGTCGGATACGCAGTATTTT; cdr3_aa: CSVGAVTRSDTQYF
j_call: TRBJ2-2; d_call: .; clone_size: few; v_call: TRBV6-4; cdr3_nt: TGTGCCAGCAGTGCCCAGGGTGGAGGGACCGGGGAGCTGTTTTTT; cdr3_aa: CASSAQGGGTGELFF
j_call: TRBJ1-4; d_call: .; clone_size: .; v_call: TRBV30; cdr3_nt: TGTGCCTGGACCCTCTTAGGGGGGCGGAATGAAAAACTGTTTTTT; cdr3_aa: CAWTLLGGRNEKLFF
j_call: TRBJ2-7; d_call: TRBD2; clone_size: .; v_call: TRBV5-4; cdr3_nt: TGTGCCAGCAGCCCTCCCGGGGTTAGCGGGAGGGCCAACGAGCAGTACTTC; cdr3_aa: CASSPPGVSGRANEQYF
j_call: TRBJ2-2; d_call: TRBD2; clone_size: .; v_call: TRBV4-2; cdr3_nt: TGTGCCAGCAGCCAAGCGGCGGGAGACACCGGGGAGCTGTTTTTT; cdr3_aa: CASSQAAGDTGELFF
j_call: TRBJ2-7; d_call: TRBD1; clone_size: .; v_call: TRBV6-6; cdr3_nt: TGTGCCAGCAGATGGGACAGAGGGCCATACGAGCAGTACTTC; cdr3_aa: CASRWDRGPYEQYF
j_call: TRBJ2-5; d_call: .; clone_size: .; v_call: TRBV11-3; cdr3_nt: TGTGCCAGCAGCTTACGTCCGAGGGGAGAGACCCAGTACTTC; cdr3_aa: CASSLRPRGETQYF
j_call: TRBJ2-7; d_call: TRBD1; clone_size: few; v_call: TRBV16; cdr3_nt: TGTGCCAGCAGTTGGACAGGGGGGACCTACGAGCAGTACTTC; cdr3_aa: CASSWTGGTYEQYF
j_call: TRBJ2-1; d_call: .; clone_size: few; v_call: TRBV19; cdr3_nt: TGTGCCAGTAGTCCGGGGGCGCGGTACAATGAGCAGTTCTTC; cdr3_aa: CASSPGARYNEQFF
j_call: TRBJ2-1; d_call: .; clone_size: .; v_call: TRBV7-6; cdr3_nt: TGTGCCAGCAGCTCCGCCTACAATGAGCAGTTCTTC; cdr3_aa: CASSSAYNEQFF
j_call: TRBJ2-5; d_call: TRBD2; clone_size: .; v_call: TRBV5-6; cdr3_nt: TGTGCCAGCAGCCCCCCCAATAGCGGGGGGAGGGAGACCCAGTACTTC; cdr3_aa: CASSPPNSGGRETQYF
j_call: TRBJ2-5; d_call: TRBD1; clone_size: .; v_call: TRBV9; cdr3_nt: TGTGCCAGCAGTATAGACAGGGTTGGCGAGACCCAGTACTTC; cdr3_aa: CASSIDRVGETQYF
j_call: TRBJ2-2; d_call: .; clone_size: .; v_call: TRBV6-5; cdr3_nt: TGTGCCAGCAGGTACTACAAAGACACCGGGGAGCTGTTTTTT; cdr3_aa: CASRYYKDTGELFF
j_call: TRBJ1-1; d_call: TRBD1; clone_size: .; v_call: TRBV4-1; cdr3_nt: TGCGCCAGCAGCCACACAGGGGCCCTGAACACTGAAGCTTTCTTT; cdr3_aa: CASSHTGALNTEAFF
j_call: TRBJ1-3; d_call: .; clone_size: .; v_call: TRBV10-3; cdr3_nt: TGTGCCATCAGCCCCTCTAGCTCTGGAAACACCATATATTTT; cdr3_aa: CAISPSSSGNTIYF
j_call: TRBJ2-1; d_call: .; clone_size: .; v_call: TRBV6-1; cdr3_nt: TGTGCCAGCAGCCCCTACAATGAGCAGTTCTTC; cdr3_aa: CASSPYNEQFF
j_call: TRBJ2-7; d_call: .; clone_size: .; v_call: TRBV11-2; cdr3_nt: TGTGCCAGCAGCTTAGGGCTCCTCGCCCTAGAGCAGTACTTC; cdr3_aa: CASSLGLLALEQYF
j_call: TRBJ2-2; d_call: .; clone_size: .; v_call: TRBV27; cdr3_nt: TGTGCCAGCAGACGGGGACAGAACACCGGGGAGCTGTTTTTT; cdr3_aa: CASRRGQNTGELFF
j_call: TRBJ1-1; d_call: TRBD1; clone_size: once; v_call: TRBV6-5; cdr3_nt: TGTGCCAGCAGTTCCCAACTTACAGGGGGCGAGTCTTTCTTT; cdr3_aa: CASSSQLTGGESFF
j_call: TRBJ2-7; d_call: .; clone_size: .; v_call: TRBV15; cdr3_nt: TGTGCCACCAGCAGAGATAACCCCCAGGCGGCAAACGAGCAGTACTTC; cdr3_aa: CATSRDNPQAANEQYF
j_call: TRBJ1-1; d_call: .; clone_size: .; v_call: TRBV6-5; cdr3_nt: TGTGCCAGCAGTTATCGATGGGGGGCCACTGAAGCTTTCTTT; cdr3_aa: CASSYRWGATEAFF
j_call: TRBJ2-3; d_call: .; clone_size: .; v_call: TRBV6-5; cdr3_nt: TGTGCCAGCAGTTATTCTGATACGCAGTATTTT; cdr3_aa: CASSYSDTQYF
j_call: TRBJ1-2; d_call: .; clone_size: .; v_call: TRBV4-1; cdr3_nt: TGCGCCAGCAGCCAAGGAAGAAGGGCGAACTATGGCTACACCTTC; cdr3_aa: CASSQGRRANYGYTF
j_call: TRBJ2-2; d_call: TRBD1; clone_size: .; v_call: TRBV16; cdr3_nt: TGTGCCAGCAGCCAAGACGCCTTGGGACAGCTGAACACCGGGGAGCTGTTTTTT; cdr3_aa: CASSQDALGQLNTGELFF
j_call: TRBJ1-2; d_call: TRBD1; clone_size: .; v_call: TRBV25-1; cdr3_nt: TGTGCCACCCGGGACAGCAGTTTACCTTTCCCTAACTATGGCTACACCTTC; cdr3_aa: CATRDSSLPFPNYGYTF
j_call: TRBJ2-2; d_call: .; clone_size: .; v_call: TRBV9; cdr3_nt: TGTGCCAGCAGCGTATCTCCTGAGAACACCGGGGAGCTGTTTTTT; cdr3_aa: CASSVSPENTGELFF
j_call: TRBJ2-7; d_call: TRBD1; clone_size: .; v_call: TRBV6-5; cdr3_nt: TGTGCCAGCCGGACAGGGGGCTACGAGCAGTACTTC; cdr3_aa: CASRTGGYEQYF
j_call: TRBJ1-2; d_call: TRBD1; clone_size: .; v_call: TRBV27; cdr3_nt: TGTGCCAGCAGTTTCAACAGGGGAAATGGCTACACCTTC; cdr3_aa: CASSFNRGNGYTF
j_call: TRBJ2-7; d_call: TRBD2; clone_size: .; v_call: TRBV9; cdr3_nt: TGTGCCAGCAGCGTAGCTAGCGGGGAGCAGTACTTC; cdr3_aa: CASSVASGEQYF
j_call: TRBJ2-5; d_call: .; clone_size: .; v_call: TRBV6-5; cdr3_nt: TGTGCCAGCAGTCCCGGGGAGGCCCGCGAGACCCAGTACTTC; cdr3_aa: CASSPGEARETQYF
j_call: TRBJ2-5; d_call: .; clone_size: .; v_call: TRBV9; cdr3_nt: TGTGCCAGCAGCGTAGACGGGGGAGCCCAAGAGACCCAGTACTTC; cdr3_aa: CASSVDGGAQETQYF
j_call: TRBJ2-2; d_call: .; clone_size: few; v_call: TRBV7-6; cdr3_nt: TGTGCCAGCAGCTTAAATTCACCGGGGGAGCTGTTTTTT; cdr3_aa: CASSLNSPGELFF
j_call: TRBJ2-7; d_call: TRBD1; clone_size: .; v_call: TRBV5-1; cdr3_nt: TGCGCCAGCAGCCAAGGACAGGCGACGCTGAACGAGCAGTACTTC; cdr3_aa: CASSQGQATLNEQYF
j_call: TRBJ1-1; d_call: .; clone_size: .; v_call: TRBV14; cdr3_nt: TGTGCCAGCAGCCTTCGTATTGGCCGAGCTTTCTTT; cdr3_aa: CASSLRIGRAFF
j_call: TRBJ2-7; d_call: .; clone_size: few; v_call: TRBV28; cdr3_nt: TGTGCCAGCAGTTTGGAGGTATGGGGGTACGAGCAGTACTTC; cdr3_aa: CASSLEVWGYEQYF
j_call: TRBJ2-1; d_call: .; clone_size: .; v_call: TRBV6-1; cdr3_nt: TGTGCCAGCATTAGGCGGACAGATAACAATGAGCAGTTCTTC; cdr3_aa: CASIRRTDNNEQFF
j_call: TRBJ1-5; d_call: .; clone_size: .; v_call: TRBV2; cdr3_nt: TGTGCCAGCAGCTACGGACAGAGCAATCAGCCCCAGCATTTT; cdr3_aa: CASSYGQSNQPQHF
j_call: TRBJ2-3; d_call: TRBD1; clone_size: .; v_call: TRBV6-4; cdr3_nt: TGTGCCAGCAGTCAACAGGGGGCGAGTGGTTTGGATACGCAGTATTTT; cdr3_aa: CASSQQGASGLDTQYF
j_call: TRBJ2-2; d_call: TRBD2; clone_size: .; v_call: TRBV7-9; cdr3_nt: TGTGCCAGCAGCCCCAGCCACTCGGGGGGACCCGGGGAGCTGTTTTTT; cdr3_aa: CASSPSHSGGPGELFF
j_call: TRBJ2-2; d_call: .; clone_size: .; v_call: TRBV2; cdr3_nt: TGTGCCAGCAACGGCAGGGCGAATACCGGGGAGCTGTTTTTT; cdr3_aa: CASNGRANTGELFF